A single sample is the source of the 18 T cell receptor beta chains below, sequenced in a study of blood T cell repertoires in COVID-19. Method: immunoSEQ multiplex PCR; TCRdb's copy keeps in-frame clones and lacks some. The top ten clones hold just over 0.7% of a sample with around 230,000 clones, 70% to 90% of them seen once. Sequencing was done on a sample of peripheral blood. The receptors shown here come from a middle-aged man with acute or convalescent COVID-19.

The rearrangement links TRBV19 to TRBJ1-2; a weak D match, TRBD1 (6 bases). In germline, CDR1 is LNHDA, CDR2 SQIVND (reference sequence). V shed 6 bases and J shed 3 bases, with 11 bases lying between them. The CDR3 spans 13 residues. CDR3 nucleotides: TGTGCCAGTAGCATGGCAGGGGACTATGGCTACACCTTC. It encodes CASSMAGDYGYTF.

This chain joins TRBV28 and TRBJ2-3; 12 bases agree with TRBD1. The CDR3 runs to 15 residues. The germline V gene has CDR1 MDHEN and CDR2 SYDVKM. Trimming cost V 4 bases and J 4 bases; bases outside gene matches: 3. The CDR3 reads CASSSRDRGPDTQYF. The CDR3 DNA reads as TGTGCCAGCAGTTCCCGGGACAGGGGGCCAGATACGCAGTATTTT.

The rearrangement uses TRBV19 and TRBJ2-5; the D is unclear. Per the germline V gene, CDR1 is LNHDA and CDR2 is SQIVND (reference sequence). The V and J ends lost 4 bases and 2 bases respectively, with 5 bases between them. The CDR3 is made up of 12 amino acids. The CDR3 DNA sequence: TGTGCCAGTAGTAATTTACAAGAGACCCAGTACTTC. As protein: CASSNLQETQYF.

The chain uses TRBV28 and TRBJ2-7, with D possibly matching TRBD2 (6 bases). Germline values: CDR1 MDHEN, CDR2 SYDVKM. V lost 3 bases to trimming and J lost 6 bases, with 15 bases between them. The CDR3 sequence is 14 residues long. CDR3 amino acids: CASSFSGSSLEQYF. The CDR3 bases are TGTGCCAGCAGTTTTTCCGGGAGCTCCCTCGAGCAGTACTTC.

This rearrangement joins TRBV6-4 to TRBJ2-1, with TRBD1 matching 8 bases. After removal of 0 bases from V and 0 bases from J, the junction contained 7 bases not matched to a gene. CDR1 is MRHNA, CDR2 SNTAGT, per germline. The length of the CDR3 is 18 residues. This CDR3 is CASSDSTGGRSSYNEQFF. The DNA for the CDR3 is TGTGCCAGCAGTGACTCCACAGGGGGGCGAAGCTCCTACAATGAGCAGTTCTTC.

The chain joins TRBV28 to TRBJ2-6; D might be TRBD1 (6 bases). Germline V gives CDR1 MDHEN, CDR2 SYDVKM. V was shortened by 4 bases and J by 4 bases, with 11 bases between the two germline ends. CDR3 length: 15 residues. Here the CDR3 DNA reads TGTGCCAGCAGTTCTAGGGGGACCGGGGCCAACGTCCTGACTTTC. Its translation: CASSSRGTGANVLTF.

This clone was recorded once. V is TRBV3-1 (or the pseudogene TRBV3-2) and J is TRBJ2-7, with D unresolved. Germline CDR1 is LGHDT and CDR2 is YNNKEL (reference sequence). V shed 1 base and J shed 2 bases, with 12 bases lying between them. CDR3 size: 15 residues. The CDR3, as DNA: TGTGCCAGCAGCCAAGCCGCCGTCGGTCCCTACGAGCAGTACTTC. Translating gives CASSQAAVGPYEQYF.

V gene TRBV2 combines with J gene TRBJ2-3; 12 positions agree with TRBD2. Germline lookup yields CDR1 SNHLY and CDR2 FYNNEI. V shed 4 bases and J 0 bases; nucleotides not matched to a gene: 5. This CDR3 comprises 17 residues. The CDR3 loop is CASSGTSGTASTDTQYF. The CDR3 nucleotides read TGTGCCAGCAGTGGGACTAGCGGGACCGCTAGCACAGATACGCAGTATTTT. Combining the CDR3 with reference TRBV2 and TRBJ2-3 gives the whole variable domain EPEVTQTPSHQVTQMGQEVILRCVPISNHLYFYWYRQILGQKVEFLVSFYNNEISEKSEIFDDQFSVERPDGSNFTLKIRSTKLEDSAMYFCASSGTSGTASTDTQYFGPGTRLTVL.

J is TRBJ1-5 and V is TRBV7-9, with no clear D. The CDR3 spans 14 residues. Per the germline V gene, CDR1 is SEHNR and CDR2 is FQNEAQ (reference sequence). The V end lost 0 bases, the J end lost 1 base, and 4 bases lay between the germline ends. As DNA, the CDR3 is TGTGCCAGCAGCTTAGCGGCAAGCAATCAGCCCCAGCATTTT. Translation: CASSLAASNQPQHF. Combining the CDR3 with reference TRBV7-9 and TRBJ1-5 gives the whole variable domain DTGVSQNPRHKITKRGQNVTFRCDPISEHNRLYWYRQTLGQGPEFLTYFQNEAQLEKSRLLSDRFSAERPKGSFSTLEIQRTEQGDSAMYLCASSLAASNQPQHFGDGTRLSIL.

This clone was observed a single time. The genes are TRBV30 and TRBJ2-6; D call uncertain. Trimming took 5 bases from V and 2 from J, leaving 10 bases between them. The CDR3 loop spans 14 amino acids. CDR1 GTSNPN and CDR2 SVGIG come from the germline V gene (reference sequence). Here the CDR3 reads CAWVAETGANVLTF. The CDR3 bases are TGTGCCTGGGTTGCGGAAACTGGGGCCAACGTCCTGACTTTC.

The CDR3 DNA follows: TGTGCCAGCAGTGAGGACAGGGCAGCAGATACGCAGTATTTT. Translation gives CASSEDRAADTQYF. The rearrangement links TRBV2 to TRBJ2-3, with TRBD1 identical over 8 bases. Germline trimming cut 3 bases from V and 4 bases from J; bases unmatched to any gene: 3. CDR1 and CDR2 from the germline V gene are SNHLY and FYNNEI. The CDR3 extends over 14 amino acids.

The chain uses TRBV30 and TRBJ2-7, with D possibly being TRBD1 (6 bases). Between the trimmed V and J ends, which lost 5 bases and 2 bases, there was a span of 10 bases. This CDR3 region has 12 residues. Germline CDR1 and CDR2: GTSNPN and SVGIG (reference sequence). The CDR3 here is CAWAPGAYEQYF. CDR3 coding DNA: TGTGCCTGGGCCCCAGGGGCCTACGAGCAGTACTTC.

The CDR3 is CASSWDSQNSPLHF. The CDR3 region has the DNA TGTGCCAGCAGTTGGGACAGTCAAAATTCACCCCTCCACTTT. The chain has TRBV27 and TRBJ1-6, with 7 bases aligning to TRBD1. The CDR3 sequence is 14 residues long. Trimming cost V 4 bases and J 7 bases; bases outside gene matches: 4. Germline V lookup: CDR1 MNHEY, CDR2 SMNVEV (reference sequence).

The chain links TRBV7-9 to TRBJ1-6; D not certain. V was cut by 5 bases and J by 9 bases, with 17 bases left in between. The CDR3 contains 15 residues. Germline V gives CDR1 SEHNR, CDR2 FQNEAQ (reference sequence). Here the CDR3 reads CASSPTPLEGSPLHF. DNA of the CDR3: TGTGCCAGCAGCCCCACACCCCTCGAGGGTTCACCCCTCCACTTT.

This chain links TRBV7-9 with TRBJ2-1; TRBD1 matches 9 bases. Germline V gene sequence: CDR1 SEHNR, CDR2 FQNEAQ (reference sequence). The CDR3 has 14 amino acids. V was pared by 3 bases and J by 8 bases, with 5 bases of the junction left unmatched. The CDR3 DNA follows: TGTGCCAGCAGCTTTGGACAGGGGCAGGATGAGCAGTTCTTC. This sequence encodes CASSFGQGQDEQFF.

This clone appeared once. The gene calls are TRBV18 and TRBJ2-1; possible D gene TRBD2, 5 bases. Germline loops: CDR1 KGHSH, CDR2 LQKENI. This CDR3 spans 14 amino acids. Trimming stripped 4 bases from V and 4 bases from J, with 11 bases between. Here the CDR3 DNA reads TGTGCCAGCTCACAACTAGAGTTATACAATGAGCAGTTCTTC. Translation gives CASSQLELYNEQFF.

V is TRBV3-1 (or the pseudogene TRBV3-2) and J is TRBJ1-1; 8 bases map to TRBD1. The V gene's germline CDR1 is LGHDT and CDR2 YNNKEL (reference sequence). V dropped 3 bases and J dropped 3; count of bases not matched to a gene: 3. The CDR3 sequence is 14 residues long. CDR3 amino acids: CASSHLDRDTEAFF. CDR3 DNA sequence: TGTGCCAGCAGCCATCTGGACAGGGACACTGAAGCTTTCTTT.

This chain uses TRBV5-1 with TRBJ2-3, with D perhaps matching TRBD1 (5 bases). This CDR3 is 14 amino acids long. The V gene's germline CDR1 is SGHRS and CDR2 YFSETQ. With 0 bases removed from V and 6 bases from J, the gap between germline ends came to 11 bases. As DNA, the CDR3 is TGCGCCAGCAGCTTGGGAGGTAGGGGCGATACGCAGTATTTT. Protein: CASSLGGRGDTQYF.